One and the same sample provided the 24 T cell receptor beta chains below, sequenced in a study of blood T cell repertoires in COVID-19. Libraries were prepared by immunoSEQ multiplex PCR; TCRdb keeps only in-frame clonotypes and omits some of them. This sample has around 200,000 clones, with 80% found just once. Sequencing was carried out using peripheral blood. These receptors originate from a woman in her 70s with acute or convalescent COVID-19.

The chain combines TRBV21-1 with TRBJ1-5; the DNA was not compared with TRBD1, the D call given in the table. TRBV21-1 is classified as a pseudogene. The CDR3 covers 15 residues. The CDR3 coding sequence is TGTGCCAGCAAAAAGGTGGGGGCTCCCAATCAGCCCCAGCATTTT. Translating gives CASKKVGAPNQPQHF.

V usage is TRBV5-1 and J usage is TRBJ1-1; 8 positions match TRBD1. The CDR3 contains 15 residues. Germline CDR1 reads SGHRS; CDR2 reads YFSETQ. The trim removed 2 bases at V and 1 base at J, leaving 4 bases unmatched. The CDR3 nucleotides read TGCGCCAGCAGCTTACCAGGGGGCGCGAACACTGAAGCTTTCTTT. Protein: CASSLPGGANTEAFF.

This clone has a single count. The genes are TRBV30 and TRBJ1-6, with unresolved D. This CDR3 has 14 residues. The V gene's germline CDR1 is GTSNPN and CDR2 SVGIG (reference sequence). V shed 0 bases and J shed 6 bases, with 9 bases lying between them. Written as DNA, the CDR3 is TGTGCCTGGAGTGTCAGATCTTCTAATTCACCCCTCCACTTT. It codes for CAWSVRSSNSPLHF.

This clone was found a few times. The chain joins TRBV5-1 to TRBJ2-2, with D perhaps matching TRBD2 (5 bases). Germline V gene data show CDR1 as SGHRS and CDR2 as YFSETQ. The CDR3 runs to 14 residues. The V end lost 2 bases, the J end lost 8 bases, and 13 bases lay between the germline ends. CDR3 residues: CASSLTPGGGELFF. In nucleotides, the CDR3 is TGCGCCAGCAGCTTAACACCCGGCGGGGGGGAGCTGTTTTTT.

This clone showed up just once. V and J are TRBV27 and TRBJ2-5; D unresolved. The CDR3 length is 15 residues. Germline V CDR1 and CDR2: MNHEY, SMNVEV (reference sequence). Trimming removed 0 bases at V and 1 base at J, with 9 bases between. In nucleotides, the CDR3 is TGTGCCAGCAGTTTATCGTGGCAGGCCCAAGAGACCCAGTACTTC. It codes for CASSLSWQAQETQYF.

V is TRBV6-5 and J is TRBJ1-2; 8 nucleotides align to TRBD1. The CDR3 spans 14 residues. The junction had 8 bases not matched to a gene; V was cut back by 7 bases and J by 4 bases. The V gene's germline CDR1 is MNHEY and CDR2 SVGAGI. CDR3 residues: CASKSPGTGYGYTF. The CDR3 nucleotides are TGTGCCAGCAAGAGCCCCGGGACAGGCTATGGCTACACCTTC.

The CDR3 DNA follows: TGTGCCAGCAGCCACGATCTCTTTCGTCAGGGCTATGGCTACACCTTC. Its protein product is CASSHDLFRQGYGYTF. The V and J genes are TRBV3-1 (or the pseudogene TRBV3-2) and TRBJ1-2; TRBD1 might be the D (5 bases). V was clipped by 3 bases and J by 4 bases, with 18 bases between them. This CDR3 spans 16 amino acids. CDR1 is LGHDT, CDR2 YNNKEL, per germline (reference sequence).

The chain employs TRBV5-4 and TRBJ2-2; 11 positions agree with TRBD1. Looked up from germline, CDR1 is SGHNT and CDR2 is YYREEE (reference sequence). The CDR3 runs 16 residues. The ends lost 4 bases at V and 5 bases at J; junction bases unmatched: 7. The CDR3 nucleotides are TGTGCCAGCAGCCGCCGGACAGGGGGCGGGACCGGGGAGCTGTTTTTT. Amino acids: CASSRRTGGGTGELFF. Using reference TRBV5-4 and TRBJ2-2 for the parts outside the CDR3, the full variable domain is ETGVTQSPTHLIKTRGQQVTLRCSSQSGHNTVSWYQQALGQGPQFIFQYYREEENGRGNFPPRFSGLQFPNYSSELNVNALELDDSALYLCASSRRTGGGTGELFFGEGSRLTVL.

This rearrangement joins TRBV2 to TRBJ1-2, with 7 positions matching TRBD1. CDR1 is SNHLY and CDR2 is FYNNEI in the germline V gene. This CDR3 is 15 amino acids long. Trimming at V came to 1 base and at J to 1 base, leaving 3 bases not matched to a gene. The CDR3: CASSEGDSINYGYTF. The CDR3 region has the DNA TGTGCCAGCAGTGAAGGGGACAGTATTAACTATGGCTACACCTTC.

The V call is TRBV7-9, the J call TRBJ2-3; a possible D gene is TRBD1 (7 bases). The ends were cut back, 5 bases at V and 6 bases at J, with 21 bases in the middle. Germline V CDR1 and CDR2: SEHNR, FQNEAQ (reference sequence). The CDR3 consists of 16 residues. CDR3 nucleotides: TGTGCCAGCAGCGCGAGACTAGTAGGGGGCGGGGATACGCAGTATTTT. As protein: CASSARLVGGGDTQYF.

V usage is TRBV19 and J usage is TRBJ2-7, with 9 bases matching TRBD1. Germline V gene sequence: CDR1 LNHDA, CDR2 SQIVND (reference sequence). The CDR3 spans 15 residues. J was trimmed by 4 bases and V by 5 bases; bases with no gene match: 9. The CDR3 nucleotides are TGTGCCAGTAGTCCAGGGACAGGGCAGGCATACGAGCAGTACTTC. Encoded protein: CASSPGTGQAYEQYF.

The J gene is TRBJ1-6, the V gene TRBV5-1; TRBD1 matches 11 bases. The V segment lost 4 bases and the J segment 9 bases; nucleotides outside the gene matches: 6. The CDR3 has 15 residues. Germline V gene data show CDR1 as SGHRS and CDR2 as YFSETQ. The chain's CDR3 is CASSGTGGDGSPLHF. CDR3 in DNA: TGCGCCAGCAGCGGGACAGGGGGTGATGGTTCACCCCTCCACTTT.

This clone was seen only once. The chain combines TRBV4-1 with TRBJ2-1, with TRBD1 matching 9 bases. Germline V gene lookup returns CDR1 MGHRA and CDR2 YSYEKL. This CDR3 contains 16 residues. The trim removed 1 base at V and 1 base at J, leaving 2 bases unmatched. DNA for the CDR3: TGCGCCAGCAGCCAAGGGACAGGGGTTTCCTACAATGAGCAGTTCTTC. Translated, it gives CASSQGTGVSYNEQFF.

CDR3 sequence: CASNQNQRGTSGSHEQYF. In DNA form, the CDR3 reads TGTGCCAGCAACCAAAATCAACGGGGGACTAGCGGGAGCCACGAGCAGTACTTC. The chain is built from TRBV11-2 and TRBJ2-7; 14 bases are shared with TRBD2. The CDR3 has 18 amino acids. V shed 7 bases, J shed 5 bases, and the junction held 16 bases outside the gene matches. Per germline, CDR1 SGHAT and CDR2 FQNNGV. Supplemented by reference TRBV11-2 and TRBJ2-7, the full variable domain reads EAGVAQSPRYKIIEKRQSVAFWCNPISGHATLYWYQQILGQGPKLLIQFQNNGVVDDSQLPKDRFSAERLKGVDSTLKIQPAKLEDSAVYLCASNQNQRGTSGSHEQYFGPGTRLTVT.

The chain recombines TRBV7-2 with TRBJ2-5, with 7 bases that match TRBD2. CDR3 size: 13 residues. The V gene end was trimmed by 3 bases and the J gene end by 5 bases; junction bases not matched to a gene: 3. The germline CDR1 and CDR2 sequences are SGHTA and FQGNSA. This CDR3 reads CASSFERDETQYF. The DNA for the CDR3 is TGTGCCAGCAGCTTCGAGCGGGACGAGACCCAGTACTTC. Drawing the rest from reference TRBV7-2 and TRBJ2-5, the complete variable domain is GAGVSQSPSNKVTEKGKDVELRCDPISGHTALYWYRQSLGQGLEFLIYFQGNSAPDKSGLPSDRFSAERTGGSVSTLTIQRTQQEDSAVYLCASSFERDETQYFGPGTRLLVL.

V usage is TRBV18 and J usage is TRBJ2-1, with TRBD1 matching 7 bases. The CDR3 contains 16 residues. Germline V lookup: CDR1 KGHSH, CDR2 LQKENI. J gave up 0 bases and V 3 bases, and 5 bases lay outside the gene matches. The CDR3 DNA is TGTGCCAGCTCACCCGGGACAGCAAACTCCTACAATGAGCAGTTCTTC. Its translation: CASSPGTANSYNEQFF.

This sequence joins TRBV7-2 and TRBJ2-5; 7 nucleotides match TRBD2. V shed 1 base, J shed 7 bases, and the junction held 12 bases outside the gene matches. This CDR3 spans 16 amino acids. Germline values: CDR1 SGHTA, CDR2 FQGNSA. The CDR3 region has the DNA TGTGCCAGCAGCTTAGAGAAGGGGCGGGAGTTTGGGACCCAGTACTTC. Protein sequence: CASSLEKGREFGTQYF. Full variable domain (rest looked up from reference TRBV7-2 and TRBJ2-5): GAGVSQSPSNKVTEKGKDVELRCDPISGHTALYWYRQSLGQGLEFLIYFQGNSAPDKSGLPSDRFSAERTGGSVSTLTIQRTQQEDSAVYLCASSLEKGREFGTQYFGPGTRLLVL.

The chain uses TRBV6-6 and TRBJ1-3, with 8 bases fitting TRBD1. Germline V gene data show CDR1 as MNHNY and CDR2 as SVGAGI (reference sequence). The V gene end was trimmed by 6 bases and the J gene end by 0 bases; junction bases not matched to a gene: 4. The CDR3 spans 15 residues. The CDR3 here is CASSRDRSSGNTIYF. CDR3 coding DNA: TGTGCCAGCAGCCGGGACAGGAGCTCTGGAAACACCATATATTTT.

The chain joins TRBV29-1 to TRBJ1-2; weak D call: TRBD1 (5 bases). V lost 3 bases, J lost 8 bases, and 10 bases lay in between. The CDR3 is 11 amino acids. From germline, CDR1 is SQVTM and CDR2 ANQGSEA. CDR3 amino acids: CSVDRVEGYTF. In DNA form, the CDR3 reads TGCAGCGTTGACAGGGTCGAAGGCTACACCTTC.

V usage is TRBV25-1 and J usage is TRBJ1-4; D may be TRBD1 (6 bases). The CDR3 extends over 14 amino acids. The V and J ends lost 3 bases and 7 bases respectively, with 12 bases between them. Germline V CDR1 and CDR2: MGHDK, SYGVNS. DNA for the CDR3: TGTGCCAGCAGTGATAGGGCGGGGGCTGAAAAACTGTTTTTT. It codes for CASSDRAGAEKLFF.

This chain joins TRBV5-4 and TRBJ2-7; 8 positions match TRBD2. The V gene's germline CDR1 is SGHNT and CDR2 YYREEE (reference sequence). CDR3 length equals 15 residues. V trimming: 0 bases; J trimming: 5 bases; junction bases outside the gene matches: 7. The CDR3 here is CASSLDPSLADEQYF. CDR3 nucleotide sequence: TGTGCCAGCAGCTTGGATCCCTCACTAGCGGACGAGCAGTACTTC.

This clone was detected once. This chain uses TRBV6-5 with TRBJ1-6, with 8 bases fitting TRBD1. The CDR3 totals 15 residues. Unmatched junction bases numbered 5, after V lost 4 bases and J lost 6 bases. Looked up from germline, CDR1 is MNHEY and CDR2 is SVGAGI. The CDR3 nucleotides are TGTGCCAGCAGTTTAGGACAGGGTAGTAATTCACCCCTCCACTTT. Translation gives CASSLGQGSNSPLHF.

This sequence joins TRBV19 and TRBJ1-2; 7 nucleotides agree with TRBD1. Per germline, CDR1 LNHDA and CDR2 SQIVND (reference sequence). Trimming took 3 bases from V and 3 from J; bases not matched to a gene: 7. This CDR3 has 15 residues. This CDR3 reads CASSIEDRLYYGYTF. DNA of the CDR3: TGTGCCAGTAGTATTGAGGACAGGCTCTACTATGGCTACACCTTC. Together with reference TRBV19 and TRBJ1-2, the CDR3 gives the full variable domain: DGGITQSPKYLFRKEGQNVTLSCEQNLNHDAMYWYRQDPGQGLRLIYYSQIVNDFQKGDIAEGYSVSREKKESFPLTVTSAQKNPTAFYLCASSIEDRLYYGYTFGSGTRLTVV.

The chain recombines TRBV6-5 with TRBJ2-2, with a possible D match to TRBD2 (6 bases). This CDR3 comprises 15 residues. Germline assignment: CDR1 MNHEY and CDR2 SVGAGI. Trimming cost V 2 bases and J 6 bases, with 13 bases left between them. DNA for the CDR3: TGTGCCAGCAGTTACGAGAGGTGGGGGGCCGGGGAGCTGTTTTTT. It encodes CASSYERWGAGELFF.